The entry below gives a single TCR beta chain sequence along with its context. Method: immunoSEQ multiplex PCR; TCRdb's copy keeps in-frame clones and lacks some. The sample lists around 92,000 clones, 95% occurring once. The CDR3 contains 16 residues. V was trimmed by 1 base and J by 4 bases, leaving 11 bases between them. From germline, CDR1 is MNHEY and CDR2 SVGAGI. The sample belongs to a study of technical replicates of blood from a handful of donors. This sequence originates from a human donor in good health. V gene TRBV6-5 combines with J gene TRBJ1-6; D call uncertain. The sample taken for sequencing was T cells isolated from PBMCs. CDR3 sequence: CASSYWMAGYNSPLHF. In DNA form, the CDR3 reads TGTGCCAGCAGTTACTGGATGGCAGGTTATAATTCACCCCTCCACTTT.